This TCR beta chain was captured by sequencing in a study of human T cells and chemical hapten exposure. The sample's time point: patch test 1, 2 weeks after DPC sensitization. Treatment described: therapeutic diphenylcyclopropenone sensitization with weekly scalp DPC. V was shortened by 3 bases and J by 11 bases, with 11 bases between the two germline ends. The CDR3 runs to 12 residues. The table lists this clonotype with many counts. MiXCR, applied by TCRdb to the RACE reads, yields one record per CDR3 protein. The repertoire holds roughly 360,000 distinct CDR3 sequences, with about 4.4% as singletons.

This sequence was found in a woman in her forties or fifties with alopecia areata. Some clones in this sample may be carry-over from other donors' samples. The chain joins TRBV12-3 or TRBV12-4 to TRBJ1-5, with no clear D. Specimen: whole blood, collected in connection with sensitization to the hapten diphenylcyclopropenone (DPC). The CDR3 coding sequence is TGTGCCAGCAGTTTCAGGTCTGGGGCCCAGCATTTT. This translates into CASSFRSGAQHF.